This TCR beta chain was retrieved from a study of blood T cells in healthy people across ages. A second PCR, run for roughly 7 to 11 cycles, used a sample-barcoded 5' primer plus a J-beta primer mix. Researchers report that a template-switch adaptor with 12 random nucleotides tagged each cDNA molecule. Each sample yielded at least 2.5 million CDR3-containing paired-end reads. TCRdb re-derived calls from the 5' RACE reads in MiXCR, one entry per CDR3 protein. The table lists about 630,000 distinct CDR3 sequences, approximately 21% of them singletons, with roughly 3.6% in the top ten. Peripheral blood, about 10 milliliters per donor, was collected. This clonotype came up a few times. Germline CDR1 is SGHRS and CDR2 is YFSETQ. This CDR3 region has 18 residues. V lost 0 bases to trimming and J lost 4 bases, with 22 bases between them.

The sample was blood. V usage is TRBV5-1 and J usage is TRBJ1-2; D perhaps matches TRBD1 (6 bases). The source is a man in his 70s in good health. The CDR3 DNA reads TGCGCCAGCAGCTTGGGGCCGGCAGGGGAGATTCTAGGCTATGGCTACACCTTC. Encoded protein: CASSLGPAGEILGYGYTF.